This T cell receptor (beta chain) was identified in a study of blood T cell repertoires in COVID-19. Study information: PBMCs, B-cell-depleted T cells, or T cells provided the cDNA or gDNA that made up the material.

Original data processing: Amplification with reference gene primers provided the estimates of nucleated cell counts. This table comes from immunoSEQ multiplex PCR, and its TCRdb copy is limited to in-frame clones, with some not included. The V and J calls and clone size come from that table; D and trimming were worked out from the DNA. The data show fewer than 250,000 clones, approximately 91% seen once. Specimen: peripheral blood. This sequence originates from a woman between 35 and 50 years old with acute or convalescent COVID-19.

The DNA for the CDR3 is TGTGCCAGCAGCTTTGGGGGCCCTGAAGCTTTCTTT. Translation gives CASSFGGPEAFF. This rearrangement joins TRBV11-2 to TRBJ1-1; weak D call: TRBD1 (6 bases). The CDR3 runs to 12 residues. The germline V gene encodes CDR1 SGHAT and CDR2 FQNNGV. Trimming stripped 3 bases from V and 6 bases from J, with 8 bases between.